This record looks at one T cell receptor beta chain sequence and its context. This specimen belongs to a study of CDR3 diversity in severe acne. TCRdb reprocessed the PCR reads via MiXCR and lists one record per CDR3 protein. The sample lists some 90,000 distinct CDR3 sequences; 45% to 50% were seen once. Germline-derived CDR1 and CDR2 are SNHLY and FYNNEI. The CDR3 runs to 13 residues. J lost 3 bases, V lost 6 bases, and 5 bases had no gene match. Sequencing was carried out using blood. The TCR comes from a male donor in good health, serving as a control. This chain links TRBV2 with TRBJ2-7, with 7 bases lining up with TRBD1. Written as DNA, the CDR3 is TGTGCCAGCAGGGCTACAGGGGTCTACGAGCAGTACTTC. Amino acid sequence: CASRATGVYEQYF.